The entry below describes one TCR beta chain. The primer mix had 60 Vbeta and 13 Jbeta primers. TCRdb's copy holds only in-frame clones and misses some; the assay was immunoSEQ multiplex PCR. This listing includes some 51,000 clones. The V gene lost 0 bases and the J gene lost 5 bases, with 7 bases spanning the gap. The germline gives CDR1 GTSNPN, CDR2 SVGIG (reference sequence). This CDR3 region has 12 residues. These data are taken from a study of cytomegalovirus exposure and HLA in healthy donors. The chain is built from TRBV30 and TRBJ2-5, with no clear D. The clonotype comes from a middle-aged man in good health and CMV-seropositive. Material for sequencing was PBMCs. CDR3 in DNA: TGTGCCTGGAGTGTACAGATGGAGACCCAGTACTTC. It is translated as CAWSVQMETQYF.